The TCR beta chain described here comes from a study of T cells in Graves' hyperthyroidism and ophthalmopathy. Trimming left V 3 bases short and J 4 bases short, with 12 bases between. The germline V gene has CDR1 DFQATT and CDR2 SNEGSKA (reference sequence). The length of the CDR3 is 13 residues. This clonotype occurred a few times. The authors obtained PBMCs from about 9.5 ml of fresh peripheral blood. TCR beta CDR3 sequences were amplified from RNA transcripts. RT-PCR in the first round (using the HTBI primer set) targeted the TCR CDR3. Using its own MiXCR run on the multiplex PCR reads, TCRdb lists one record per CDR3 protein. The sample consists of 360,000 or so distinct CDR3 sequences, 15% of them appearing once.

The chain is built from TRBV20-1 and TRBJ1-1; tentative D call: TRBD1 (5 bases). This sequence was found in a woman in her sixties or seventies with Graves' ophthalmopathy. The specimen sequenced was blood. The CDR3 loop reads CSARKGSSTEAFF. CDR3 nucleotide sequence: TGCAGTGCTAGGAAGGGGTCCTCCACTGAAGCTTTCTTT.